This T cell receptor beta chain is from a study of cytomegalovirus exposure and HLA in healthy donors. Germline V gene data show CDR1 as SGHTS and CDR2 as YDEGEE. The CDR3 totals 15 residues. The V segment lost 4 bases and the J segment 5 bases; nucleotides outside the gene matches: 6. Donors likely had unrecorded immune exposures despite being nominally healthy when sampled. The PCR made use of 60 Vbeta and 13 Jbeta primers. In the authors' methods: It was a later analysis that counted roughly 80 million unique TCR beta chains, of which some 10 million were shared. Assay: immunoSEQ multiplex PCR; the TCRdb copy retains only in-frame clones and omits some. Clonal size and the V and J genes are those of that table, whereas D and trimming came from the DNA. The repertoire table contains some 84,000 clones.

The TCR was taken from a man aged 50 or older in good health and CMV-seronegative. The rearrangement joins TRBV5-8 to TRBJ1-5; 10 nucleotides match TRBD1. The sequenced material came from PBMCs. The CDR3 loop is CASSATGTGDQPQHF. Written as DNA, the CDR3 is TGTGCCAGCAGCGCAACCGGGACAGGGGATCAGCCCCAGCATTTT.